The 32 T cell receptor beta chains below all came from one sample that was sequenced in a study of shared clonotypes between healthy human individuals. TCRdb's copy holds only in-frame clones and misses some; the assay was immunoSEQ multiplex PCR. The sample consists of some 500,000 clones, 90% to 97% of them appearing once. Sequenced sample: naive CD4+ T cells sorted from blood. Subset: CD45RA+ positively selected. These receptors came from a woman aged 25 to 45 in good health.

CDR3 coding DNA: TGTGCCAGCAGCGTAGCGGATTCACCCCTCCACTTT. It is translated as CASSVADSPLHF. V and J are TRBV9 and TRBJ1-6; D is undetermined. This CDR3 has 12 amino acids. V dropped 0 bases and J dropped 8 bases, with 3 bases sitting between them. CDR1 SGDLS and CDR2 YYNGEE come from the germline V gene.

V and J are TRBV7-8 and TRBJ1-5; 8 nucleotides align to TRBD1. The germline CDR1 and CDR2 sequences are SGHVS and FQNEAQ. CDR3 length equals 15 residues. Losses at the gene ends were 3 bases for V and 2 bases for J; bases not matched to a gene: 3. The CDR3 bases are TGTGCCAGCAGCTTCGGACAGGGTGGCAATCAGCCCCAGCATTTT. Its protein is CASSFGQGGNQPQHF.

The rearrangement links TRBV28 to TRBJ1-5, with a weak D call TRBD1 (5 bases). V was clipped by 4 bases and J by 6 bases, with 16 bases between them. Germline assignment: CDR1 MDHEN and CDR2 SYDVKM. CDR3 length: 15 amino acids. This CDR3 reads CASSSNSGVGQPQHF. The DNA for the CDR3 is TGTGCCAGCAGTTCGAACTCGGGGGTTGGTCAGCCCCAGCATTTT.

This chain links TRBV28 with TRBJ2-7, with D perhaps matching TRBD1 (7 bases). Germline V CDR1 and CDR2: MDHEN, SYDVKM. This CDR3 comprises 15 residues. The V and J ends lost 6 bases and 0 bases respectively, with 15 bases between them. The CDR3 bases are TGTGCCAGCAGCCCGCGGGACAGAGCCTCCTACGAGCAGTACTTC. It yields the protein CASSPRDRASYEQYF.

The chain carries TRBV7-6 and TRBJ2-3, with D perhaps TRBD2 (5 bases). The CDR3 covers 15 residues. Trimming pared 4 bases from V and 1 base from J, leaving 12 bases between. The V gene's germline CDR1 is SGHVS and CDR2 FNYEAQ. As DNA, the CDR3 is TGTGCCAGCAGCTCCTTCGCGGGCGGCACAGATACGCAGTATTTT. Residues: CASSSFAGGTDTQYF.

The chain joins TRBV27 to TRBJ2-2; 14 bases map to TRBD2. CDR3 length: 16 residues. The germline V gene encodes CDR1 MNHEY and CDR2 SMNVEV (reference sequence). J gave up 10 bases and V 4 bases, and 8 bases lay outside the gene matches. CDR3 nucleotides: TGTGCCAGCAGTTCCCGAGCGGGACTAGCGGGAGTGGAGCTGTTTTTT. Its protein product is CASSSRAGLAGVELFF.

This clone was seen just once. The chain uses TRBV29-1 and TRBJ1-1, with D tentatively TRBD1 (6 bases). The germline V and J ends were trimmed by 4 bases and 5 bases, with 20 bases remaining between them. The CDR3 runs to 15 residues. CDR1 is SQVTM and CDR2 is ANQGSEA in the germline V gene. CDR3 protein: CSVGGGGRKMTEAFF. The CDR3 bases are TGCAGCGTTGGAGGGGGGGGACGGAAGATGACTGAAGCTTTCTTT.

The chain uses TRBV5-5 and TRBJ1-2; TRBD1 matches 8 bases. Unmatched junction bases numbered 15, after V lost 4 bases and J lost 7 bases. This CDR3 has 16 amino acids. CDR1 and CDR2 from the germline V gene are SGHKS and YYEKEE (reference sequence). Here the CDR3 reads CASSLVQGDFVGGYTF. Written as DNA, the CDR3 is TGTGCCAGCAGCCTTGTACAGGGGGATTTTGTCGGTGGCTACACCTTC. The full variable domain, its missing parts supplied by reference TRBV5-5 and TRBJ1-2, is DAGVTQSPTHLIKTRGQQVTLRCSPISGHKSVSWYQQVLGQGPQFIFQYYEKEERGRGNFPDRFSARQFPNYSSELNVNALLLGDSALYLCASSLVQGDFVGGYTFGSGTRLTVV.

The V call is TRBV19, the J call TRBJ1-5; D not certain. Trimming took 7 bases from V and 1 from J, leaving 20 bases between them. The CDR3 consists of 17 residues. Germline CDR1 reads LNHDA; CDR2 reads SQIVND (reference sequence). CDR3 in DNA: TGTGCCAGTACCGCTGCACCGGGAGCTCTCAGCAATCAGCCCCAGCATTTT. Protein: CASTAAPGALSNQPQHF.

V usage is TRBV5-6 and J usage is TRBJ2-3; D is possibly TRBD1 (6 bases). Trimming removed 5 bases at V and 1 base at J, with 17 bases between. The CDR3 covers 16 residues. CDR1 SGHDT and CDR2 YYEEEE come from the germline V gene. CDR3 in DNA: TGTGCCAGCAGACGGGACAAAGCCTTAGGCACAGATACGCAGTATTTT. It is translated as CASRRDKALGTDTQYF.

This sequence joins TRBV20-1 and TRBJ2-1, with no clear D. V was trimmed by 5 bases and J by 12 bases, leaving 8 bases between them. The CDR3 spans 9 residues. Germline CDR1 and CDR2: DFQATT and SNEGSKA (reference sequence). Here the CDR3 reads CSAPPRQFF. The CDR3 nucleotides are TGCAGTGCTCCGCCAAGGCAGTTCTTC.

V and J are TRBV19 and TRBJ1-5; D remains ambiguous. V was pared by 3 bases and J by 3 bases, with 9 bases between. Germline loops: CDR1 LNHDA, CDR2 SQIVND (reference sequence). There are 14 residues in the CDR3. CDR3 sequence (DNA): TGTGCCAGTAGTATCGGGATGAACAATCAGCCCCAGCATTTT. The encoded protein is CASSIGMNNQPQHF.

The chain recombines TRBV6-1 with TRBJ1-2; weak D call: TRBD1 (5 bases). CDR1 and CDR2 (germline): MNHNS, SASEGT. V lost 3 bases, J lost 4 bases, and 12 bases lay in between. The CDR3 runs to 14 residues. The CDR3 nucleotides read TGTGCCAGCAGTGACTGGGCAGGGTCCTATGGCTACACCTTC. This sequence encodes CASSDWAGSYGYTF.

Regarding this clone: Other DNA sequences in the sample encode the same CDR3. This chain connects TRBV7-2 to TRBJ2-2; weak D call: TRBD2 (5 bases). V was shortened by 0 bases and J by 5 bases, with 7 bases between the two germline ends. The CDR3 covers 14 residues. Germline CDR1 SGHTA, CDR2 FQGNSA. The CDR3 nucleotides read TGTGCCAGCAGCTTAGCGAGCGGTACCGGGGAGCTGTTTTTT. Protein: CASSLASGTGELFF.

The V call is TRBV25-1, the J call TRBJ2-3; 10 bases fit TRBD1. The CDR3 covers 16 residues. Trimming at V came to 3 bases and at J to 2 bases, leaving 5 bases not matched to a gene. CDR1 and CDR2 (germline): MGHDK, SYGVNS. CDR3 nucleotide sequence: TGTGCCAGCAGTGATCCCGGGACAGGGGTCACAGATACGCAGTATTTT. Translated: CASSDPGTGVTDTQYF.

The gene calls are TRBV5-4 and TRBJ1-1, with a tentative D call TRBD1 (5 bases). Germline assignment: CDR1 SGHNT and CDR2 YYREEE (reference sequence). The CDR3 sequence is 16 residues long. The V and J ends lost 4 bases and 2 bases respectively, with 18 bases between them. The CDR3 nucleotides are TGTGCCAGCAGCACGGATCCGAGACAGTTCAACACTGAAGCTTTCTTT. It specifies CASSTDPRQFNTEAFF.

Comment on this clone: No DNA is shown, since the ends of the CDR3 on it are uncertain; the CDR3 is the one TCRdb lists. The CDR3 sequence is CASSSSTGVETQYF. The rearrangement uses TRBV27 and TRBJ2-5; no DNA check was done on the table's D call, TRBD1. Germline loops: CDR1 MNHEY, CDR2 SMNVEV (reference sequence). The CDR3 numbers 14 amino acids, ends counted.

This chain uses TRBV6-6 with TRBJ2-7; possible D gene TRBD2, 5 bases. Germline-derived CDR1 and CDR2 are MNHNY and SVGAGI (reference sequence). V gave up 5 bases and J gave up 6 bases, with 14 bases separating them. The CDR3 is 13 amino acids. Here the CDR3 reads CASSGGPVREQYF. CDR3 coding DNA: TGTGCCAGCAGTGGCGGGCCGGTGCGCGAGCAGTACTTC.

In this sample, this clone turned up once. CDR3 amino acids: CASSTRDRGLYEQYF. The DNA for the CDR3 is TGTGCCAGTAGTACTCGGGACAGGGGGCTTTACGAGCAGTACTTC. The chain is built from TRBV19 and TRBJ2-7, with 12 bases lining up with TRBD1. The length of the CDR3 is 15 residues. Trimming at V came to 4 bases and at J to 4 bases, leaving 5 bases not matched to a gene. From germline, CDR1 is LNHDA and CDR2 SQIVND (reference sequence).

The chain's CDR3 is CASSPRTGGTYEQYF. Here the CDR3 DNA reads TGTGCCAGCAGCCCAAGGACAGGGGGCACCTACGAGCAGTACTTC. J is TRBJ2-7 and V is TRBV9, with 11 nucleotides matching TRBD1. The germline V gene has CDR1 SGDLS and CDR2 YYNGEE. V trimming: 4 bases; J trimming: 2 bases; junction bases outside the gene matches: 5. This CDR3 contains 15 residues.

The chain couples TRBV15 to TRBJ1-1, with 8 bases aligning to TRBD1. The germline CDR1 and CDR2 sequences are LNHNV and YYDKDF (reference sequence). The CDR3 sequence is 15 residues long. The V gene end was trimmed by 0 bases and the J gene end by 5 bases; junction bases not matched to a gene: 5. The CDR3 nucleotides are TGTGCCACCAGCAGAGACAGGGGGCGAGTTACTGAAGCTTTCTTT. It is translated as CATSRDRGRVTEAFF.

CDR3 amino acids: CASSLALRASGTHDGTQYF. CDR3 in DNA: TGTGCCAGCAGCTTAGCGCTAAGGGCTAGCGGGACCCACGATGGGACCCAGTACTTC. This chain uses TRBV7-8 with TRBJ2-5; TRBD2 matches 9 bases. Losses at the gene ends were 0 bases for V and 7 bases for J; bases not matched to a gene: 18. From germline, CDR1 is SGHVS and CDR2 FQNEAQ. The CDR3 contains 19 residues.

This clone was counted once. V is TRBV2 and J is TRBJ2-7; 8 positions match TRBD2. The V gene's germline CDR1 is SNHLY and CDR2 FYNNEI. The J segment lost 0 bases and the V segment lost 6 bases, leaving 1 base of the junction unmatched. This CDR3 has 13 amino acids. For the CDR3, the DNA is TGTGCCAGCAGGAGCGGGAGCTCCTACGAGCAGTACTTC. Its translation is CASRSGSSYEQYF.

The J gene is TRBJ2-1, the V gene TRBV6-1; TRBD2 aligns across 11 bases. V shed 8 bases, J shed 9 bases, and the junction held 9 bases outside the gene matches. This CDR3 comprises 14 residues. Germline V gene lookup returns CDR1 MNHNS and CDR2 SASEGT. CDR3 sequence: CASALAGVESEQFF. In DNA, the CDR3 is TGTGCCAGCGCACTAGCGGGAGTCGAAAGTGAGCAGTTCTTC.

The chain combines TRBV4-1 with TRBJ2-3; no reliable D call. The CDR3 length is 13 residues. Germline V CDR1 and CDR2: MGHRA, YSYEKL. V gave up 3 bases and J gave up 3 bases, with 7 bases separating them. The CDR3 here is CASSHGVTDTQYF. Here the CDR3 DNA reads TGCGCCAGCAGCCACGGAGTTACAGATACGCAGTATTTT.

The chain carries TRBV4-2 and TRBJ2-7, with no clear D. Trimming cost V 0 bases and J 0 bases, with 9 bases left between them. CDR1 LGHNA and CDR2 YNFKEQ come from the germline V gene. The CDR3 runs 15 residues. As DNA, the CDR3 is TGTGCCAGCAGCCAAGATTCCGGAAGCTCCTACGAGCAGTACTTC. Protein: CASSQDSGSSYEQYF.

V gene TRBV19 combines with J gene TRBJ1-5, with a weak D call TRBD1 (6 bases). The CDR3 consists of 13 residues. V shed 6 bases and J shed 5 bases, with 11 bases lying between them. Germline CDR1 reads LNHDA; CDR2 reads SQIVND (reference sequence). For the CDR3, the DNA is TGTGCCAGTAGGCACAGGGCGGATCAGCCCCAGCATTTT. Its translation: CASRHRADQPQHF.

J is TRBJ2-5 and V is TRBV28; tentative D call: TRBD2 (5 bases). The CDR3 sequence is 15 residues long. V lost 7 bases, J lost 3 bases, and 18 bases lay in between. Germline V gene data show CDR1 as MDHEN and CDR2 as SYDVKM. As DNA, the CDR3 is TGTGCCAGCACAGATGCGGAGGAGTGGAAAGAGACCCAGTACTTC. It encodes CASTDAEEWKETQYF.

This chain joins TRBV2 and TRBJ2-7, with 11 positions matching TRBD1. CDR3 length: 14 amino acids. The V and J ends lost 5 bases and 3 bases, in that order; junction bases with no gene match: 3. Germline V gene data show CDR1 as SNHLY and CDR2 as FYNNEI. The CDR3 DNA follows: TGTGCCAGCAGTCCCGGGACAGGGGGCTACGAGCAGTACTTC. Protein product: CASSPGTGGYEQYF.

The chain joins TRBV7-9 to TRBJ2-3, with D unclear. The CDR3 totals 13 residues. Trimming took off 1 base at V and 5 bases at J, with 7 bases between the two ends. Germline V gene lookup returns CDR1 SEHNR and CDR2 FQNEAQ (reference sequence). CDR3 nucleotide sequence: TGTGCCAGCAGCTTAGTTGCGATAGATACGCAGTATTTT. It is translated as CASSLVAIDTQYF.

The CDR3 region is CASSSLQRAVGTEAFF. The CDR3 DNA sequence: TGTGCCAGCAGCTCGTTACAGAGAGCGGTCGGCACTGAAGCTTTCTTT. The J gene is TRBJ1-1, the V gene TRBV27; no firm D call. The V gene lost 6 bases and the J gene lost 4 bases, with 21 bases spanning the gap. There are 16 residues in the CDR3. Germline V gives CDR1 MNHEY, CDR2 SMNVEV (reference sequence).

The chain is built from TRBV19 and TRBJ2-1; 7 bases line up with TRBD2. Per the germline V gene, CDR1 is LNHDA and CDR2 is SQIVND (reference sequence). V dropped 1 base and J dropped 1; count of bases not matched to a gene: 4. The CDR3 totals 16 residues. Here the CDR3 reads CASSIAGGSSYNEQFF. As DNA, the CDR3 is TGTGCCAGTAGTATAGCGGGAGGATCGTCCTACAATGAGCAGTTCTTC.